Below, one T cell receptor (beta chain) is given with its context. The time point was: baseline, week 1 (first vaccination visit). Indicated treatment: pre-vaccination baseline after standard-of-care therapy. The sample is drawn from a study of a mutant IDH1 vaccine in newly diagnosed glioma. TCRdb's copy holds only in-frame clones and misses some; the assay was immunoSEQ multiplex PCR. This table holds around 33,000 clones, about 88% found once. Unmatched junction bases numbered 4, after V lost 0 bases and J lost 2 bases. Germline assignment: CDR1 SGHRS and CDR2 YFSETQ. CDR3 length: 15 amino acids. Sequencing used PBMCs, obtained from a glioma patient treated with radiotherapy, temozolomide or both. The V gene is TRBV5-1, the J gene TRBJ2-7, with 8 bases lining up with TRBD1. The TCR comes from a woman aged 40-49 years with glioma. This chain's CDR3 is CASSLGGQGPYEQYF. CDR3 in DNA: TGCGCCAGCAGCTTGGGAGGACAGGGTCCCTACGAGCAGTACTTC.